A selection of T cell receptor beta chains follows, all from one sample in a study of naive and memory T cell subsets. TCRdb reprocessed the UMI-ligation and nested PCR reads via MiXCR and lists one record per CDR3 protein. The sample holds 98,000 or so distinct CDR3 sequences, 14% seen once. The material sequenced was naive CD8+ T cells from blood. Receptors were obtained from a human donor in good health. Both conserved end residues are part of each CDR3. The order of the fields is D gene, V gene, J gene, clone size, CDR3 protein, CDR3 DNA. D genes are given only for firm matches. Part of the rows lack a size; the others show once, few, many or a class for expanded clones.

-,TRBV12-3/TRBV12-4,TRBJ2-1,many,CASSLTETDSYNEQFF,TGTGCCAGCAGTTTAACCGAGACGGACTCCTACAATGAGCAGTTCTTC
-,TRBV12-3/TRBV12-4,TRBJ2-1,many,CASSLGGGEQFF,TGTGCCAGCAGCTTAGGTGGGGGTGAGCAGTTCTTC
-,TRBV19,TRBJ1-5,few,CASSIQNGGPQHF,TGTGCCAGTAGTATCCAGAATGGTGGGCCCCAGCATTTT
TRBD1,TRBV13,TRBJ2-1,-,CASSRTGQNNEQFF,TGTGCCAGCAGCCGTACGGGACAGAACAATGAGCAGTTCTTC
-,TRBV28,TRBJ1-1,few,CATWTVNTEAFF,TGTGCCACCTGGACAGTAAACACTGAAGCTTTCTTT
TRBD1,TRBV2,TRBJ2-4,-,CASSEAGQGIWNIQYF,TGTGCCAGCAGTGAAGCTGGACAGGGGATATGGAACATTCAGTACTTC
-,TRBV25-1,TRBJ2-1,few,CASSEPRTLAEQFF,TGTGCCAGCAGTGAACCCCGGACATTGGCCGAGCAGTTCTTC
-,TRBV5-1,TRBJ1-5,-,CASSVTGMGNQPQHF,TGCGCCAGCAGCGTCACAGGGATGGGCAATCAGCCCCAGCATTTT
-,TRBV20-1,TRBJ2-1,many,CSARDGRVVNYNEQFF,TGCAGTGCTAGAGATGGCAGGGTAGTGAACTACAATGAGCAGTTCTTC
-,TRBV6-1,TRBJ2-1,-,CASSEGPSSSSHNEQFF,TGTGCCAGCAGTGAGGGGCCCTCCAGCTCCTCCCACAATGAGCAGTTCTTC
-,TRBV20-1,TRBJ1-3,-,CSARDDRLSGNTIYF,TGCAGTGCTAGGGACGACAGACTCTCTGGAAACACCATATATTTT
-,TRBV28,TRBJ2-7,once,CASSLWQGNTYEQYF,TGTGCCAGCAGTTTATGGCAGGGGAACACCTACGAGCAGTACTTC
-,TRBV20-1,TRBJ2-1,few,CSALLRNEQFF,TGCAGTGCTCTCCTAAGGAATGAGCAGTTCTTC
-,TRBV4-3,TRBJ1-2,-,CASSQPPFRGRGYGYTF,TGCGCCAGCAGCCAACCCCCCTTTAGGGGTCGGGGCTATGGCTACACCTTC
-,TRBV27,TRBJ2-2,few,CASSTSTNTGELFF,TGTGCCAGCAGCACTAGTACGAACACCGGGGAGCTGTTTTTT
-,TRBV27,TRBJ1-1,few,CASSPISGEAFF,TGTGCCAGCAGTCCCATATCAGGTGAAGCTTTCTTT
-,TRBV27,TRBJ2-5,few,CATATASWETQYF,TGTGCCACCGCGACAGCGAGTTGGGAGACCCAGTACTTC
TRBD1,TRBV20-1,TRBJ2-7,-,CSAKGQGWVEQYF,TGCAGTGCTAAGGGACAGGGATGGGTAGAGCAGTACTTC
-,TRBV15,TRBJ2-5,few,CATSRGGGARETQYF,TGTGCCACCAGCAGAGGTGGAGGGGCGCGGGAGACCCAGTACTTC
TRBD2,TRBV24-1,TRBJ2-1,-,CATSDPEREQFNEQFF,TGTGCCACCAGTGATCCCGAGCGGGAGCAATTCAATGAGCAGTTCTTC
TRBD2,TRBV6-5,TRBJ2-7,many,CASSQVTSGFYEQYF,TGTGCCAGCAGCCAGGTGACTAGCGGGTTCTACGAGCAGTACTTC
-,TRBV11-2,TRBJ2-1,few,CASSPRRPGSYNEQFF,TGTGCCAGCAGCCCCCGACGTCCAGGGTCGTACAATGAGCAGTTCTTC
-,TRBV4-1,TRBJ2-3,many,CASSQDPRGVDTQYF,TGCGCCAGCAGCCAAGACCCCCGCGGGGTTGATACGCAGTATTTT
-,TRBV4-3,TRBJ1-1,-,CASSQGRGENTEAFF,TGCGCCAGCAGCCAAGGGAGAGGGGAGAACACTGAAGCTTTCTTT
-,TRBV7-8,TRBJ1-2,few,CASSLGTGHLGYTF,TGTGCCAGCAGCTTAGGAACCGGACACCTCGGCTACACCTTC
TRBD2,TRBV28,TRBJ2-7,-,CASSFGGTSGAYEQYF,TGTGCCAGCAGTTTTGGAGGGACTAGCGGGGCCTACGAGCAGTACTTC
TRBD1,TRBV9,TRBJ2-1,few,CASSATGYSYNEQFF,TGTGCCAGCAGTGCGACAGGGTACTCCTACAATGAGCAGTTCTTC
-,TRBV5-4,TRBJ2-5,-,CARGEGETQYF,TGTGCCCGAGGAGAGGGAGAGACCCAGTACTTC
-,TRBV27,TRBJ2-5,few,CASALKLVNRKQETQYF,TGTGCCAGCGCTTTAAAACTTGTGAACAGGAAACAAGAGACCCAGTACTTC
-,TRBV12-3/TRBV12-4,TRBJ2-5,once,CASSLGGGEETQYF,TGTGCCAGCAGTTTAGGAGGGGGGGAAGAGACCCAGTACTTC
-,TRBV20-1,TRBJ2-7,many,CSARGGGHEQYF,TGCAGTGCGAGGGGAGGCGGGCACGAGCAGTACTTC
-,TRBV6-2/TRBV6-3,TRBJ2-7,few,CASSHKTGPYEQYF,TGTGCCAGCAGCCACAAGACAGGCCCCTACGAGCAGTACTTC
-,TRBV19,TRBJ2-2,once,CASSIQGPGELFF,TGTGCCAGTAGTATCCAGGGTCCCGGGGAGCTGTTTTTT
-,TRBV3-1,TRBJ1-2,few,CASSQVHREGYTF,TGTGCCAGCAGCCAAGTCCACCGGGAAGGCTACACCTTC
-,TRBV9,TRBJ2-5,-,CASSGSLISGETQYF,TGTGCCAGCAGCGGTAGTTTGATTTCGGGGGAGACCCAGTACTTC
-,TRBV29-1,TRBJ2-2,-,CSVYWASEAGELFF,TGCAGCGTATATTGGGCTAGCGAGGCCGGGGAGCTGTTTTTT
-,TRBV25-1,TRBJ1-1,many,CASSESIGYTEAFF,TGTGCCAGCAGTGAATCTATAGGGTACACTGAAGCTTTCTTT
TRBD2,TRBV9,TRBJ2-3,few,CASSGPSGGLADTQYF,TGTGCCAGCAGCGGCCCTAGCGGGGGGCTCGCAGATACGCAGTATTTT
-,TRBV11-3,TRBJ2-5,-,CASSLVGGEEETQYF,TGTGCCAGCAGCTTAGTAGGTGGGGAAGAAGAGACCCAGTACTTC
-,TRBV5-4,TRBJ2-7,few,CASSLAPGTVEQYF,TGTGCCAGCAGCTTGGCCCCAGGGACCGTCGAGCAGTACTTC
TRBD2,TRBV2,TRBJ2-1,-,CASSQGLAGVYNEQFF,TGTGCCAGCAGTCAAGGACTAGCGGGGGTATACAATGAGCAGTTCTTC
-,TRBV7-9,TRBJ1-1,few,CASSPGLSAFF,TGTGCCAGCAGCCCGGGGCTTAGTGCTTTCTTT
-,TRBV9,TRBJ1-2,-,CASSVNALGPNDRDNYGYTF,TGTGCCAGCAGCGTAAATGCCCTAGGCCCAAACGACAGAGATAACTATGGCTACACCTTC
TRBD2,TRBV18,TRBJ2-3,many,CASSSGLAGELDTQYF,TGTGCCAGCTCATCGGGACTAGCGGGAGAGTTGGATACGCAGTATTTT
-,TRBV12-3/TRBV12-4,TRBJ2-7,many,CASSLGDYEQYF,TGTGCCAGCAGCTTGGGAGACTACGAGCAGTACTTC